The source of this T cell receptor beta chain is a study of brain T cells in children with intractable seizures. Points from the study as a whole: Clones missing pre-surgery may reflect undersampling of that blood sample. HCMV serostatus was not known, and viral specificity came from CDR3 similarity only.

About this clone: The antigen is not known.

The ends lost 11 bases at V and 1 base at J; junction bases unmatched: 11. From germline, CDR1 is MNHEY and CDR2 SVGAGI. The CDR3 consists of 14 residues. Using immunoSEQ multiplex PCR, the repertoire was profiled, and TCRdb retains in-frame clones only, with some absent. The table shows about 320,000 clones, with approximately 93% occurring only once. Time point specified: blood from clinic visit 5 months post-surgery; TSC patient then seizure free. Only cases whose brain tissue showed the highest T cell transcript signatures were sequenced. At least one anti-epileptic drug was given before surgery. Sequencing was performed on peripheral blood, taken 4 to 5 months after surgery. This chain links TRBV6-5 with TRBJ2-7; 7 nucleotides align to TRBD2. The origin of this receptor is a boy under three years old with tuberous sclerosis and intractable seizures. CDR3 region: CAGGGKGVSYEQYF. In nucleotides, the CDR3 is TGTGCCGGGGGGGGTAAGGGTGTTTCCTACGAGCAGTACTTC.